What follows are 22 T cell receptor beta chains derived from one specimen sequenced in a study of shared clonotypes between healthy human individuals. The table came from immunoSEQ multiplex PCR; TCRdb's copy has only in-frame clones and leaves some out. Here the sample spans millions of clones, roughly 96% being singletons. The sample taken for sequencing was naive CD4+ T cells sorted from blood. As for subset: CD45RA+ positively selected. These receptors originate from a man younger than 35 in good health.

CDR3 nucleotide sequence: TGTGCCAGCAGGCCGGGACAGTCGTACGAGCAGTACTTC. Protein product: CASRPGQSYEQYF. The gene calls are TRBV6-5 and TRBJ2-7; 7 bases align to TRBD1. Germline trimming cut 6 bases from V and 4 bases from J; bases unmatched to any gene: 6. The CDR3 runs 13 residues. Germline lookup yields CDR1 MNHEY and CDR2 SVGAGI.

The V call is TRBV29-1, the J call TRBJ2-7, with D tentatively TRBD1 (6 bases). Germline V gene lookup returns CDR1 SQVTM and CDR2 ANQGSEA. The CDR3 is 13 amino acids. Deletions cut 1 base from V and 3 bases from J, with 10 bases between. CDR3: CSVEGQGNYEQYF. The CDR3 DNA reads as TGCAGCGTTGAAGGGCAGGGGAACTACGAGCAGTACTTC.

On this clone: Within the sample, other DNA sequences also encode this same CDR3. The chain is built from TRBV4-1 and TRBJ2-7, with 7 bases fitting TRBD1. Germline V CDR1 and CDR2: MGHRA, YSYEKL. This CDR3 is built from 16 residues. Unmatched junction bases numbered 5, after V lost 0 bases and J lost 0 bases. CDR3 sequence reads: CASSQDLAGGSYEQYF. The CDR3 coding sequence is TGCGCCAGCAGCCAAGATCTCGCAGGGGGCTCCTACGAGCAGTACTTC.

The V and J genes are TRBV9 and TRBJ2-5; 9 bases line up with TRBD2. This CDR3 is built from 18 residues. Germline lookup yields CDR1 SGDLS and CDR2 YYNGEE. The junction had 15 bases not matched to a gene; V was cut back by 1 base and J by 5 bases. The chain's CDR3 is CASSVPQGSGRRWETQYF. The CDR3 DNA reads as TGTGCCAGCAGCGTACCTCAGGGTAGCGGGAGACGTTGGGAGACCCAGTACTTC.

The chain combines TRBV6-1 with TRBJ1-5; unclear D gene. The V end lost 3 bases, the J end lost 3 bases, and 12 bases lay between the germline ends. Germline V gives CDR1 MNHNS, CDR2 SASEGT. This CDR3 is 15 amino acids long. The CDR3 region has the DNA TGTGCCAGCAGTGATCTTGGGGTTCCCAATCAGCCCCAGCATTTT. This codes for CASSDLGVPNQPQHF.

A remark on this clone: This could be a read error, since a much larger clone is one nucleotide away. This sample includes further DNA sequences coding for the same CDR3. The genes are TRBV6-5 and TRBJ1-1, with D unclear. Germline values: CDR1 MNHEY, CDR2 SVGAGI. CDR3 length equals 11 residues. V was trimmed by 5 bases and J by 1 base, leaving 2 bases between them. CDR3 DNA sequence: TGTGCCAGCAGTACGAACACTGAAGCTTTCTTT. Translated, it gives CASSTNTEAFF.

CDR3 sequence reads: CASSRQGNGSPLHF. The CDR3 DNA reads as TGTGCCAGCAGTCGACAGGGGAATGGATCACCCCTCCACTTT. The genes are TRBV6-5 and TRBJ1-6; 8 positions match TRBD1. V lost 5 bases to trimming and J lost 10 bases; unmatched junction nucleotides: 7. The germline V gene has CDR1 MNHEY and CDR2 SVGAGI. CDR3 size: 14 residues.

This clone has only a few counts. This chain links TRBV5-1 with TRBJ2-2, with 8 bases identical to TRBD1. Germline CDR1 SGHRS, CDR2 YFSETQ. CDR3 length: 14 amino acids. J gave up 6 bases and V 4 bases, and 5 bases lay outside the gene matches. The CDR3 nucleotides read TGCGCCAGCAGCGGGACGGACAGGGCCGGGGAGCTGTTTTTT. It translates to CASSGTDRAGELFF.

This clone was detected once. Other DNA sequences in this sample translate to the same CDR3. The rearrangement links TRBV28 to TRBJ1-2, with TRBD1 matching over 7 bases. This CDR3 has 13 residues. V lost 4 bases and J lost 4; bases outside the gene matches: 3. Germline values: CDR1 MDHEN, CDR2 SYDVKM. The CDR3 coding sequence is TGTGCCAGCAGTTCAGACAGGGTCTATGGCTACACCTTC. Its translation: CASSSDRVYGYTF.

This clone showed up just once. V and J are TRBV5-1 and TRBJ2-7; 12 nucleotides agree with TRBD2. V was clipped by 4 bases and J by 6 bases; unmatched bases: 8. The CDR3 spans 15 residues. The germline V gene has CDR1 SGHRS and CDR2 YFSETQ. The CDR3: CASSTRTSGTGEQYF. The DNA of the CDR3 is TGCGCCAGCAGCACCCGGACTAGCGGGACGGGCGAGCAGTACTTC.

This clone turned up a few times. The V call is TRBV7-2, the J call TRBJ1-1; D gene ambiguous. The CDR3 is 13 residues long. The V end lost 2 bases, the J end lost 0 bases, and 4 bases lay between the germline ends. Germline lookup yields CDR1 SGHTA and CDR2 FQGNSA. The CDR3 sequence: CASSLFMNTEAFF. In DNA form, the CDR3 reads TGTGCCAGCAGCTTATTCATGAACACTGAAGCTTTCTTT.

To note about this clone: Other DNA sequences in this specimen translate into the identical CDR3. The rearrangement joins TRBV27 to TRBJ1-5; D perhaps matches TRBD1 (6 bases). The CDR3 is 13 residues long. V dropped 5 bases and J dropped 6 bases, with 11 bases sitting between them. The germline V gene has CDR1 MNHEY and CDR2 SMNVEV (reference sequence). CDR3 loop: CASSRGGAQPQHF. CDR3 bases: TGTGCCAGCAGTAGGGGGGGAGCTCAGCCCCAGCATTTT.

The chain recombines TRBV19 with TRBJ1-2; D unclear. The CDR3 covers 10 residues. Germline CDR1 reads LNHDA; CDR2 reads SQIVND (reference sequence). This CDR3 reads CAAANYGYTF. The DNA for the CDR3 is TGTGCAGCAGCTAACTATGGCTACACCTTC. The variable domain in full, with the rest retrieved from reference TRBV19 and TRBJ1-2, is DGGITQSPKYLFRKEGQNVTLSCEQNLNHDAMYWYRQDPGQGLRLIYYSQIVNDFQKGDIAEGYSVSREKKESFPLTVTSAQKNPTAFYLCAAANYGYTFGSGTRLTVV.

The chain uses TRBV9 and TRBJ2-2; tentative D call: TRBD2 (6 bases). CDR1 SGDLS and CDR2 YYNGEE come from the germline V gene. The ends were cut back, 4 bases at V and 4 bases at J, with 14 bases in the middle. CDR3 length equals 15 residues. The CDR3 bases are TGTGCCAGCAGCCCCCGACTAGAAATCACCGGGGAGCTGTTTTTT. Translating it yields CASSPRLEITGELFF.

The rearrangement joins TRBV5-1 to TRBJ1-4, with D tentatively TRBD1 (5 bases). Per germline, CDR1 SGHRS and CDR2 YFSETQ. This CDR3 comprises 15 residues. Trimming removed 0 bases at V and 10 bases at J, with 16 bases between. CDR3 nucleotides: TGCGCCAGCAGCTTGGTCGCAGGGAACGACGGAAAACTGTTTTTT. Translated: CASSLVAGNDGKLFF. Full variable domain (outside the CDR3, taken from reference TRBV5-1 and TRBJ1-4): KAGVTQTPRYLIKTRGQQVTLSCSPISGHRSVSWYQQTPGQGLQFLFEYFSETQRNKGNFPGRFSGRQFSNSRSEMNVSTLELGDSALYLCASSLVAGNDGKLFFGSGTQLSVL.

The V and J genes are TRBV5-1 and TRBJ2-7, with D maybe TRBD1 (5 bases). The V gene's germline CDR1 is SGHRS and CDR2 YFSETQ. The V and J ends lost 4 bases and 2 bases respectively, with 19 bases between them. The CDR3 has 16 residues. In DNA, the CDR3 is TGCGCCAGCAGCGAGACAGCCCCCGGAACCACCTACGAGCAGTACTTC. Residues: CASSETAPGTTYEQYF.

The CDR3 loop reads CASSFYARGSEQYF. The CDR3 coding sequence is TGTGCCAGCAGCTTCTACGCCAGGGGGTCGGAGCAGTACTTC. V is TRBV6-6 and J is TRBJ2-7; 7 bases align to TRBD1. The CDR3 is 14 amino acids. The J segment lost 7 bases and the V segment lost 6 bases, leaving 12 bases of the junction unmatched. The germline gives CDR1 MNHNY, CDR2 SVGAGI (reference sequence).

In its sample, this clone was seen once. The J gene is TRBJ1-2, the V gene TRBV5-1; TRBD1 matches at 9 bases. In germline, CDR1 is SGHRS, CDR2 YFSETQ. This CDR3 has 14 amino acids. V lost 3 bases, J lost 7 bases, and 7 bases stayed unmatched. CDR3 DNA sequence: TGCGCCAGCAGCTCGGCCGGGACAGGGTTTGGCTACACCTTC. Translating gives CASSSAGTGFGYTF. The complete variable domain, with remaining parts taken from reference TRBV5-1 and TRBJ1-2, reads KAGVTQTPRYLIKTRGQQVTLSCSPISGHRSVSWYQQTPGQGLQFLFEYFSETQRNKGNFPGRFSGRQFSNSRSEMNVSTLELGDSALYLCASSSAGTGFGYTFGSGTRLTVV.

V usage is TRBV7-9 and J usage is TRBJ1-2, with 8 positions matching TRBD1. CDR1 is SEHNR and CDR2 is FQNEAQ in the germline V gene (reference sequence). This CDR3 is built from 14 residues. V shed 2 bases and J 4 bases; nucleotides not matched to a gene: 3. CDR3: CASSLSGQGYGYTF. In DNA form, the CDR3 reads TGTGCCAGCAGCTTATCCGGACAGGGCTATGGCTACACCTTC.

CDR3 sequence: CASSARVSSYNEQFF. The CDR3 nucleotides read TGTGCCAGCAGCGCACGAGTGAGCTCCTACAATGAGCAGTTCTTC. The chain is built from TRBV7-2 and TRBJ2-1; D is unresolved. V lost 5 bases and J 0 bases, leaving 11 bases between the germline ends. Germline-derived CDR1 and CDR2 are SGHTA and FQGNSA. The CDR3 has 15 residues.

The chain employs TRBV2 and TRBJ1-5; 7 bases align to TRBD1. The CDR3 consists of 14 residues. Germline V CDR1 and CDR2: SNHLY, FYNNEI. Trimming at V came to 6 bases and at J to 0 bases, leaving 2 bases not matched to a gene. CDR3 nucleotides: TGTGCCAGCAGGGGACAGAATAGCAATCAGCCCCAGCATTTT. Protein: CASRGQNSNQPQHF.

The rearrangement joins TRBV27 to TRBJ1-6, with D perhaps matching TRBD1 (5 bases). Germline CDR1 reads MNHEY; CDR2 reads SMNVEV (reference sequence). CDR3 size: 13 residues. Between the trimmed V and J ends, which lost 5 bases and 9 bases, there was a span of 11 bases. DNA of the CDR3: TGTGCCAGCAGTGAGGGACGGTCTTCACCCCTCCACTTT. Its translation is CASSEGRSSPLHF.